This T cell receptor (beta chain) was captured by sequencing in a study of cytomegalovirus exposure and HLA in healthy donors. About the study: In a later analysis, it was reported that the roughly 120 validation repertoires had been produced on the same platform as the roughly 700 repertoires belonging to the first cohort.

General study results and limits: Cytomegalovirus association was listed for 150 to 200 TCR beta chains. TCR clusters originating in the first cohort tended to co-occur in the 120 validation repertoires, according to a later analysis. In vitro assays verified that three CMV-associated chains recognized CMV antigens specifically.

In regard to this clone: Its antigen remains unidentified.

Using immunoSEQ multiplex PCR, the repertoire was profiled, and TCRdb retains in-frame clones only, with some absent. Seen here are about 150,000 clones, roughly 87% observed once, and the top ten hold about 10%. Germline CDR1 and CDR2: SGHRS and YFSETQ. The V and J ends lost 1 base and 0 bases respectively, with 13 bases between them. CDR3 size: 16 residues. This chain connects TRBV5-1 to TRBJ1-1, with TRBD1 as a possible D gene (5 bases). The receptor's source is a woman aged 18-30 years in good health and CMV-seropositive. The material sequenced was PBMCs. Here the CDR3 DNA reads TGCGCCAGCAGCTTGACAGCAGGGCCAATGAACACTGAAGCTTTCTTT. As protein: CASSLTAGPMNTEAFF.